One sample yielded the 23 T cell receptor beta chains listed below, sequenced in a study of T-cell reconstitution after alpha-beta-depleted transplantation in children. As it was prepared, the TCRbeta library received unique molecular identifiers. Each CDR3 protein gets one entry after TCRdb re-called the PCR reads with MiXCR. This table holds around 370,000 distinct CDR3 sequences, under 13% found once. The source material was PBMCs from the stem cell graft donor, sampled from the stem cell graft. The receptors were gathered from a human donor who donated a stem cell graft to a child with acute lymphoblastic leukemia.

This clonotype was counted at least ten times. The chain combines TRBV7-3 with TRBJ2-3; D is undetermined. CDR1 is SGHTA and CDR2 is FQGTGA in the germline V gene. This CDR3 comprises 14 residues. Trimming took 3 bases from V and 1 from J, leaving 8 bases between them. The CDR3 DNA follows: TGTGCCAGCAGCTTGGGTCTACGCACAGATACGCAGTATTTT. It yields the protein CASSLGLRTDTQYF.

Only a few counts were recorded for this clonotype. The chain joins TRBV5-1 to TRBJ2-3; possibly TRBD1 or TRBD2 for D (6 bases each). Trimming left V 0 bases short and J 3 bases short, with 14 bases between. Germline V gene lookup returns CDR1 SGHRS and CDR2 YFSETQ. This CDR3 contains 16 residues. The CDR3 sequence is CASSLDIRGVTDTQYF. The CDR3, as DNA: TGCGCCAGCAGCTTGGATATAAGGGGGGTTACAGATACGCAGTATTTT.

A few counts support this clonotype. J is TRBJ2-3 and V is TRBV9; 8 bases match TRBD2. The length of the CDR3 is 19 residues. The trim removed 3 bases at V and 0 bases at J, leaving 15 bases unmatched. Germline V gene data show CDR1 as SGDLS and CDR2 as YYNGEE. CDR3 sequence: CASSDTRRGGRPSTDTQYF. CDR3 bases: TGTGCCAGCAGCGATACTAGACGGGGCGGGAGGCCTAGCACAGATACGCAGTATTTT.

The chain is built from TRBV5-1 and TRBJ2-3; tentatively, D is TRBD2 (6 bases). In germline, CDR1 is SGHRS, CDR2 YFSETQ. The V end was cut by 4 bases, the J end by 3 bases, with 18 bases between. This CDR3 is built from 16 residues. For the CDR3, the DNA is TGCGCCAGCAGCCTAATCCGGGTCGGAGGGACAGATACGCAGTATTTT. Translated: CASSLIRVGGTDTQYF.

This chain uses TRBV12-3 or TRBV12-4 with TRBJ2-1, with TRBD2 as a possible D gene (6 bases). CDR3 length: 14 amino acids. V gave up 3 bases and J gave up 6 bases, with 12 bases separating them. CDR3 bases: TGTGCCAGCAGTTTTAGGACTATCTGCAATGAGCAGTTCTTC. Amino acids: CASSFRTICNEQFF.

This chain links TRBV7-2 with TRBJ1-2; no clear D gene. The germline V gene has CDR1 SGHTA and CDR2 FQGNSA. V dropped 6 bases and J dropped 5 bases, with 10 bases sitting between them. This CDR3 is built from 12 residues. CDR3 in amino acids: CASRNEAYGYTF. The CDR3 DNA reads TGTGCCAGCAGGAATGAGGCTTATGGCTACACCTTC.

This clonotype has just a few counts. The chain links TRBV27 to TRBJ2-1; 9 nucleotides agree with TRBD2. The CDR3 sequence is 16 residues long. Germline loops: CDR1 MNHEY, CDR2 SMNVEV (reference sequence). V trimming: 5 bases; J trimming: 3 bases; junction bases outside the gene matches: 8. The CDR3 DNA sequence: TGTGCCAGCAGTGCACATAGCGGGAGTCGCTACAATGAGCAGTTCTTC. Translated: CASSAHSGSRYNEQFF.

This clonotype has ten or more counts. V is TRBV12-3 or TRBV12-4 and J is TRBJ2-7; 12 bases align to TRBD2. This CDR3 is 13 amino acids long. The J segment lost 6 bases and the V segment lost 5 bases, leaving 2 bases of the junction unmatched. CDR3 residues: CASSRTSGTEQYF. DNA for the CDR3: TGTGCCAGCAGTAGGACTAGCGGGACCGAGCAGTACTTC.

In this sample, this clonotype turned up many times. The V and J genes are TRBV6-5 and TRBJ1-5; TRBD1 might be the D (5 bases). V lost 2 bases, J lost 5 bases, and 13 bases lay in between. The germline V gene has CDR1 MNHEY and CDR2 SVGAGI. The CDR3 consists of 15 residues. DNA for the CDR3: TGTGCCAGCAGTTACGATGGGGGTAGAGATCAGCCCCAGCATTTT. As protein: CASSYDGGRDQPQHF.

This clonotype was counted only a few times. The CDR3 region has the DNA TGTGCCAGCTCACCCCTCTATCAAGAGACCCAGTACTTC. Protein: CASSPLYQETQYF. The chain employs TRBV18 and TRBJ2-5; D unclear. The CDR3 is made up of 13 amino acids. V lost 3 bases, J lost 2 bases, and 7 bases lay in between. The germline V gene encodes CDR1 KGHSH and CDR2 LQKENI. Full variable domain (missing parts from reference TRBV18 and TRBJ2-5): NAGVMQNPRHLVRRRGQEARLRCSPMKGHSHVYWYRQLPEEGLKFMVYLQKENIIDESGMPKERFSAEFPKEGPSILRIQQVVRGDSAAYFCASSPLYQETQYFGPGTRLLVL.

CDR3 region: CASRPGFTDTQYF. The CDR3 region has the DNA TGTGCCAGCAGGCCAGGGTTCACAGATACGCAGTATTTT. This chain connects TRBV3-1 to TRBJ2-3, with D perhaps matching TRBD1 (5 bases). Between the trimmed V and J ends, which lost 6 bases and 2 bases, there was a span of 9 bases. The CDR3 is 13 amino acids. The germline V gene encodes CDR1 LGHDT and CDR2 YNNKEL (reference sequence).

The chain recombines TRBV24-1 with TRBJ2-3, with D perhaps matching TRBD1 or TRBD2 (5 bases each). This CDR3 has 16 residues. Germline V lookup: CDR1 KGHDR, CDR2 SFDVKD. Between the trimmed V and J ends, which lost 8 bases and 0 bases, there was a span of 17 bases. The CDR3 DNA follows: TGTGCCACCACCCCTGGGGGAGCCGTTAGCACAGATACGCAGTATTTT. Protein: CATTPGGAVSTDTQYF.

This clonotype has a count of ten or more. The CDR3, as DNA: TGCAGTGCTAGAGATCTCATGGGTAGCAATCAGCCCCAGCATTTT. Protein: CSARDLMGSNQPQHF. The chain employs TRBV20-1 and TRBJ1-5; D gene unclear. This CDR3 spans 15 amino acids. Germline V gene data show CDR1 as DFQATT and CDR2 as SNEGSKA (reference sequence). The V end lost 0 bases, the J end lost 0 bases, and 9 bases lay between the germline ends.

This clonotype was recorded many times. The chain uses TRBV7-8 and TRBJ2-1; maybe TRBD2 (6 bases). Germline CDR1 SGHVS, CDR2 FQNEAQ. The CDR3 length is 14 residues. V lost 5 bases and J lost 7, with 15 bases in between. CDR3 sequence reads: CASSHVDYMNEQFF. CDR3 in DNA: TGTGCCAGCAGCCATGTGGACTATATGAATGAGCAGTTCTTC.

In DNA, the CDR3 is TGCAGTGCTAGAAGATATAGCACAGATACGCAGTATTTT. It specifies CSARRYSTDTQYF. The chain links TRBV20-1 to TRBJ2-3; D ambiguous. The V gene lost 2 bases and the J gene lost 0 bases, with 6 bases spanning the gap. The CDR3 totals 13 residues. CDR1 is DFQATT and CDR2 is SNEGSKA in the germline V gene (reference sequence).

This chain connects TRBV6-2 or TRBV6-3 to TRBJ2-7, with 7 bases matching TRBD2. J gave up 6 bases and V 6 bases, and 14 bases lay outside the gene matches. This CDR3 has 15 residues. Germline assignment: CDR1 MNHEY and CDR2 SVGEGT. The CDR3 protein is CASRTRISGNFEQYF. The CDR3, as DNA: TGTGCCAGCAGGACGCGGATAAGCGGGAACTTCGAGCAGTACTTC.

The chain carries TRBV29-1 and TRBJ2-1; D not certain. The CDR3 is made up of 13 amino acids. V was shortened by 2 bases and J by 4 bases, with 9 bases between the two germline ends. From germline, CDR1 is SQVTM and CDR2 ANQGSEA. CDR3 sequence reads: CSVESGQYNEQFF. The CDR3, as DNA: TGCAGCGTTGAATCGGGCCAATACAATGAGCAGTTCTTC.

The J gene is TRBJ2-1, the V gene TRBV6-1; TRBD2 matches 7 bases. Germline-derived CDR1 and CDR2 are MNHNS and SASEGT. The CDR3 runs 17 residues. The trim removed 0 bases at V and 3 bases at J, leaving 8 bases unmatched. The CDR3 here is CASSEAHSGQVYNEQFF. CDR3 bases: TGTGCCAGCAGTGAAGCGCATAGCGGGCAAGTCTACAATGAGCAGTTCTTC.

This clonotype has just a few counts. The genes are TRBV10-1 and TRBJ2-1; D may be TRBD1 or TRBD2 (5 bases each). The CDR3 has 16 amino acids. Trimming took 2 bases from V and 4 from J, leaving 15 bases between them. CDR1 is WNHNN, CDR2 SYGVQD, per germline (reference sequence). For the CDR3, the DNA is TGCGCCAGCAGTGAGGAAGAGGGGACCGTATACAATGAGCAGTTCTTC. It yields the protein CASSEEEGTVYNEQFF.

The gene calls are TRBV7-9 and TRBJ2-3, with 14 bases identical to TRBD2. Unmatched junction bases numbered 3, after V lost 5 bases and J lost 2 bases. Germline values: CDR1 SEHNR, CDR2 FQNEAQ (reference sequence). The CDR3 covers 16 residues. The CDR3 region is CASSRLAGGTTDTQYF. The CDR3 region has the DNA TGTGCCAGCAGCAGACTAGCGGGAGGGACCACAGATACGCAGTATTTT.

CDR3 sequence: CASRRTGGTGELFF. The CDR3 DNA reads as TGTGCCAGCAGGCGGACAGGGGGCACCGGGGAGCTGTTTTTT. The V and J genes are TRBV7-2 and TRBJ2-2; TRBD1 aligns across 10 bases. V lost 6 bases and J lost 4; bases outside the gene matches: 2. The CDR3 covers 14 residues. CDR1 and CDR2 from the germline V gene are SGHTA and FQGNSA.

In its sample, this clonotype was seen many times. This chain links TRBV2 with TRBJ2-7; D is undetermined. The length of the CDR3 is 15 residues. CDR1 is SNHLY, CDR2 FYNNEI, per germline. Between the trimmed V and J ends, which lost 4 bases and 0 bases, there was a span of 13 bases. The CDR3 region is CASSGRPLTSYEQYF. CDR3 sequence (DNA): TGTGCCAGCAGTGGTAGGCCGTTGACCTCCTACGAGCAGTACTTC.

This clonotype showed up just a few times. The chain couples TRBV4-1 to TRBJ2-7; D gene unclear. The CDR3 runs 12 residues. The germline CDR1 and CDR2 sequences are MGHRA and YSYEKL. V was cut by 2 bases and J by 4 bases, with 6 bases left in between. The CDR3 DNA is TGCGCCAGCAGCCAAACCGGGTACGAGCAGTACTTC. This translates into CASSQTGYEQYF.